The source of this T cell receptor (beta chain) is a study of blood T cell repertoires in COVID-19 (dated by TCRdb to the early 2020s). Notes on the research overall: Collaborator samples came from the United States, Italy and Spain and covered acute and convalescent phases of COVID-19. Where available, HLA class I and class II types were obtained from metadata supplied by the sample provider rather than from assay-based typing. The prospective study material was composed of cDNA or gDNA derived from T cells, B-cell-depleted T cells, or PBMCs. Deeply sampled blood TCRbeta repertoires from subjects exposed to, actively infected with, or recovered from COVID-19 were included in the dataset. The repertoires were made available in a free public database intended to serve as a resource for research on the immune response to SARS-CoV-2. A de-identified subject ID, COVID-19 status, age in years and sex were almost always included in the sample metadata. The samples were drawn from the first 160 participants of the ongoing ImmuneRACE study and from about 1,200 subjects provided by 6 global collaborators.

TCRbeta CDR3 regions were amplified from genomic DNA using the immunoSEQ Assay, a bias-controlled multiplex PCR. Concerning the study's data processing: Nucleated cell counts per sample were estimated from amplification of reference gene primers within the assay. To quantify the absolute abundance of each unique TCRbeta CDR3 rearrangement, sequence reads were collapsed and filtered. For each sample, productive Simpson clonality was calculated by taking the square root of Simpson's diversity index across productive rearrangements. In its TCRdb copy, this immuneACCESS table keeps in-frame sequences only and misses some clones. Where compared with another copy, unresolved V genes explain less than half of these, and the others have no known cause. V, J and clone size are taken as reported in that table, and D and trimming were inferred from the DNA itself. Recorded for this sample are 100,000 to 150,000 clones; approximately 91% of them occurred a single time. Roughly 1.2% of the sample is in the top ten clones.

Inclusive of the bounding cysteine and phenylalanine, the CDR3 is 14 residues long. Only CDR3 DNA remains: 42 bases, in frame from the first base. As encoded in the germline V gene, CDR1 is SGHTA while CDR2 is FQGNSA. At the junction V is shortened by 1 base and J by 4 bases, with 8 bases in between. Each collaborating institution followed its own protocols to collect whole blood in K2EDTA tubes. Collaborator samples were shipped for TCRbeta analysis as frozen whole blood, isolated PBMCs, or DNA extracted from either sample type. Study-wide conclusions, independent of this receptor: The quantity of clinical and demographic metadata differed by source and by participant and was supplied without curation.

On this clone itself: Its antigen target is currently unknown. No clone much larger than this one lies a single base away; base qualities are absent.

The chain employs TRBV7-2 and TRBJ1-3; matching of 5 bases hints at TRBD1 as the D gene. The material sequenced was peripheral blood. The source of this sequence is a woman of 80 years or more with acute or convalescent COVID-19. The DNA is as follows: TGTGCCAGCAGCTTAGTTGGGGGGGGAAACACCATATATTTT. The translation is CASSLVGGGNTIYF. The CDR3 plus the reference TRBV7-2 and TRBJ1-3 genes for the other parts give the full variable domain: GAGVSQSPSNKVTEKGKDVELRCDPISGHTALYWYRQSLGQGLEFLIYFQGNSAPDKSGLPSDRFSAERTGGSVSTLTIQRTQQEDSAVYLCASSLVGGGNTIYFGEGSWLTVV.